One sample yielded the 19 T cell receptor beta chains listed below, sequenced in a study of spatial heterogeneity in lung cancer. Study-level points and caveats: Expanded intratumoral alpha and beta TCR counts tracked tumor mutation counts.

TCRdb re-analysed the 5' RACE reads in MiXCR, keeping a single row per CDR3 protein. The table has some 2,700 distinct CDR3 sequences, more than 15% seen once. For these receptors, no antigen is known. Time point denoted: sample taken at primary tumor resection. Sequenced here: lung tumor tissue, sampled at surgery. The source of these receptors is a male donor with early-stage non-small cell lung cancer.

This clonotype was counted between two and nine times. The library was prepared for alpha chains; this beta chain is a stray read, so its frequency means little. This chain joins TRBV18 and TRBJ2-3; no clear D. The V end lost 6 bases, the J end lost 0 bases, and 7 bases lay between the germline ends. The CDR3 is 13 residues long. From germline, CDR1 is KGHSH and CDR2 LQKENI. Here the CDR3 reads CASSYGSTDTQYF. The CDR3 DNA reads as TGTGCCAGCTCCTACGGTAGCACAGATACGCAGTATTTT.

This clonotype was seen a handful of times. In a library made to pick up alpha chains, this beta chain is a stray read with a size that means little. V usage is TRBV12-3 or TRBV12-4 and J usage is TRBJ2-1; TRBD2 agrees at 12 bases. V dropped 4 bases and J dropped 0; count of bases not matched to a gene: 4. The CDR3 totals 17 residues. The CDR3 protein is CASSSSTSGGSYNEQFF. The CDR3 region has the DNA TGTGCCAGCAGTTCCTCGACTAGCGGGGGCTCCTACAATGAGCAGTTCTTC.

This clonotype came up once. The library was designed around alpha chains, so this beta chain is a stray read whose abundance carries little weight. The chain links TRBV28 to TRBJ2-2; 9 nucleotides agree with TRBD2. Germline CDR1 reads MDHEN; CDR2 reads SYDVKM. The CDR3 loop spans 16 amino acids. V lost 7 bases to trimming and J lost 5 bases; unmatched junction nucleotides: 11. CDR3 bases: TGTGCCAGCACCCTTGGGCTAGCGGGACGGACCGGGGAGCTGTTTTTT. This gives the protein CASTLGLAGRTGELFF.

This clonotype was observed many times. Within a library made for alpha chains, this beta chain is off target, and its count is uninformative. V and J are TRBV7-9 and TRBJ1-5; D is ambiguous. The V gene's germline CDR1 is SEHNR and CDR2 FQNEAQ (reference sequence). V gave up 6 bases and J gave up 6 bases, with 9 bases separating them. This CDR3 has 12 residues. The CDR3 coding sequence is TGTGCCAGCAGTAGGCTTGGTCAGCCCCAGCATTTT. Amino acids: CASSRLGQPQHF. Complete variable domain (other parts from reference TRBV7-9 and TRBJ1-5): DTGVSQNPRHKITKRGQNVTFRCDPISEHNRLYWYRQTLGQGPEFLTYFQNEAQLEKSRLLSDRFSAERPKGSFSTLEIQRTEQGDSAMYLCASSRLGQPQHFGDGTRLSIL.

Concerning this clonotype itself: Little can be read into the size of this beta chain, an off-target read in a library designed for alpha chains. The rearrangement uses TRBV6-5 and TRBJ2-6; D is ambiguous. This CDR3 has 13 residues. The V gene's germline CDR1 is MNHEY and CDR2 SVGAGI. V was pared by 1 base and J by 3 bases, with 1 base between. The CDR3 region is CASSYYGANVLTF. The CDR3, as DNA: TGTGCCAGCAGTTACTATGGGGCCAACGTCCTGACTTTC.

This clonotype qualifies as medium-sized. This beta chain is an unintended read in a library built for alpha chains; its size means little. The V gene is TRBV5-1, the J gene TRBJ1-1; 7 bases fit TRBD1. Germline V gene sequence: CDR1 SGHRS, CDR2 YFSETQ. The CDR3 sequence is 16 residues long. V lost 4 bases to trimming and J lost 1 base; unmatched junction nucleotides: 10. As DNA, the CDR3 is TGCGCCAGCAGCAAGGAAGGGACAGCCGAGAACACTGAAGCTTTCTTT. Protein sequence: CASSKEGTAENTEAFF.

In its sample, this clonotype ranks as medium-sized. Because this beta chain is a stray read in a library intended to capture alpha chains, its abundance should not be given much weight. The chain couples TRBV12-3 or TRBV12-4 to TRBJ1-1; D ambiguous. The CDR3 is made up of 13 amino acids. Trimming removed 5 bases from V and 3 bases from J, with 10 bases in between. Here the CDR3 DNA reads TGTGCCAGCAGTCCGCGAGGTTACACTGAAGCTTTCTTT. It encodes CASSPRGYTEAFF.

This clonotype was detected ten times or more. Little can be read into the size of this beta chain, an off-target read in a library designed for alpha chains. This chain joins TRBV6-5 and TRBJ2-7; D gene uncertain. CDR1 MNHEY and CDR2 SVGAGI come from the germline V gene. V lost 5 bases to trimming and J lost 0 bases, with 8 bases between them. The CDR3 length is 13 residues. This CDR3 reads CASSPTPSYEQYF. CDR3 sequence (DNA): TGTGCCAGCAGTCCCACTCCCTCCTACGAGCAGTACTTC.

This clonotype was detected many times. This beta chain turned up in a library designed for alpha chains; as an off-target read, its abundance says little. The CDR3 nucleotides are TGCGCCAGCAGCTTGGCTGGGGGAATGGTCTACAATGAGCAGTTCTTC. This sequence encodes CASSLAGGMVYNEQFF. V gene TRBV5-1 combines with J gene TRBJ2-1; either TRBD1 or TRBD2 may supply D (5 bases each). This CDR3 comprises 16 residues. Germline-derived CDR1 and CDR2 are SGHRS and YFSETQ. Trimming took 0 bases from V and 3 from J, leaving 13 bases between them.

This clonotype was observed a few times. This beta chain is off target for a library built for alpha chains, so its abundance means little. This sequence joins TRBV27 and TRBJ1-5, with D hard to call. Germline loops: CDR1 MNHEY, CDR2 SMNVEV (reference sequence). CDR3 size: 12 residues. Trimming took 5 bases from V and 4 from J, leaving 6 bases between them. Here the CDR3 reads CASSRSNQPQHF. CDR3 bases: TGTGCCAGCAGTCGATCGAATCAGCCCCAGCATTTT.

Turning to this clonotype: This beta chain lies outside the target of a library built for alpha chains; its clone size means little. V usage is TRBV10-3 and J usage is TRBJ2-7; maybe TRBD1 (5 bases). The CDR3 extends over 15 amino acids. V was shortened by 0 bases and J by 3 bases, with 12 bases between the two germline ends. Germline V gene data show CDR1 as ENHRY and CDR2 as SYGVKD. CDR3 sequence: CAISESVGQNYEQYF. The CDR3, as DNA: TGTGCCATCAGTGAGTCTGTCGGACAAAACTACGAGCAGTACTTC.

Concerning this clonotype: As an off-target read in a library built for alpha chains, this beta chain has a frequency of little significance. The V and J genes are TRBV28 and TRBJ2-4; D not resolved. The CDR3 sequence is 16 residues long. V gave up 7 bases and J gave up 0 bases, with 16 bases separating them. Looked up from germline, CDR1 is MDHEN and CDR2 is SYDVKM. Written as DNA, the CDR3 is TGTGCCAGCACCTCGTTTGGGTCTCGAGCCAAAAACATTCAGTACTTC. The encoded protein is CASTSFGSRAKNIQYF.

This clonotype is medium-sized (0.01 to 0.1%) by share. The library was built for alpha chains, so this beta chain is an off-target read and its size means little. This rearrangement joins TRBV12-5 to TRBJ2-7; no clear D. This CDR3 region has 11 residues. The germline gives CDR1 LGHNT, CDR2 FRNRAP. Trimming removed 10 bases from V and 2 bases from J, with 9 bases in between. This CDR3 is CATQRAYEQYF. The CDR3 region has the DNA TGTGCTACCCAAAGGGCCTACGAGCAGTACTTC.

On this clonotype: Being off target in a library aimed at alpha chains, this beta chain has a size of little meaning. The chain joins TRBV27 to TRBJ1-3; D might be TRBD1 (5 bases). The CDR3 length is 14 residues. Germline CDR1 reads MNHEY; CDR2 reads SMNVEV (reference sequence). The V end lost 5 bases, the J end lost 0 bases, and 8 bases lay between the germline ends. CDR3: CASSPRDSGNTIYF. CDR3 bases: TGTGCCAGCAGTCCCAGGGACTCTGGAAACACCATATATTTT.

This clonotype came up many times. This beta chain is an off-target read within a library intended for alpha chains, so its frequency means little. The rearrangement uses TRBV28 and TRBJ1-5; D not certain. The CDR3 has 14 amino acids. The ends were cut back, 3 bases at V and 1 base at J, with 7 bases in the middle. Germline CDR1 MDHEN, CDR2 SYDVKM. In DNA form, the CDR3 reads TGTGCCAGCAGTTTGTCGGGGAGCAATCAGCCCCAGCATTTT. Its protein is CASSLSGSNQPQHF.

This clonotype is medium-sized in the sample. The library was designed around alpha chains, so this beta chain is a stray read whose abundance carries little weight. The chain recombines TRBV5-1 with TRBJ2-7, with D unclear. Germline CDR1 is SGHRS and CDR2 is YFSETQ. Deletions cut 4 bases from V and 5 bases from J, with 22 bases between. CDR3 size: 16 residues. DNA of the CDR3: TGCGCCAGCAGCCCGGGCCTTACGTTGTCGGCCCACGAGCAGTACTTC. This sequence encodes CASSPGLTLSAHEQYF. Full variable domain (outside the CDR3, taken from reference TRBV5-1 and TRBJ2-7): KAGVTQTPRYLIKTRGQQVTLSCSPISGHRSVSWYQQTPGQGLQFLFEYFSETQRNKGNFPGRFSGRQFSNSRSEMNVSTLELGDSALYLCASSPGLTLSAHEQYFGPGTRLTVT.

This clonotype was found a few times. This beta chain appears as a stray read in a library generated for alpha chains; its size is not informative. V gene TRBV12-3 or TRBV12-4 combines with J gene TRBJ2-1; 10 bases agree with TRBD2. The length of the CDR3 is 16 residues. The V and J ends lost 5 bases and 2 bases, in that order; junction bases with no gene match: 6. The CDR3: CASSLRSGGAYNEQFF. In DNA, the CDR3 is TGTGCCAGCAGTCTACGCAGCGGGGGGGCCTACAATGAGCAGTTCTTC.

This clonotype rates as medium-sized. The size of this beta chain means little, since it is a stray read in a library made for alpha chains. This rearrangement joins TRBV20-1 to TRBJ2-1; D is undetermined. V lost 1 base, J lost 5 bases, and 15 bases lay in between. The CDR3 contains 15 residues. Per germline, CDR1 DFQATT and CDR2 SNEGSKA (reference sequence). The CDR3, as DNA: TGCAGTGCTAGAGGGGCAGGAAATATAGACAATGAGCAGTTCTTC. The encoded protein is CSARGAGNIDNEQFF.

This clonotype is deemed medium-sized (0.01 to 0.1%). The size of this beta chain means little, since it is a stray read in a library made for alpha chains. The rearrangement joins TRBV9 to TRBJ1-2, with 7 bases matching TRBD1. The CDR3 spans 14 residues. Germline values: CDR1 SGDLS, CDR2 YYNGEE. The J segment lost 2 bases and the V segment lost 2 bases, leaving 3 bases of the junction unmatched. CDR3 DNA: TGTGCCAGCAGCGTGACGACAGGGAACTATGGCTACACCTTC. Protein sequence: CASSVTTGNYGYTF.